The entry below describes one T cell receptor (beta chain). This receptor's antigen is unknown. Qualities for individual bases were not recorded, and no much larger clone is one base off. The protocol used for the library was the immunoSEQ multiplex PCR assay. TCRdb holds this immuneACCESS table with in-frame rearrangements only. Some clones are missing; in checked studies, unresolved V genes explain under half, and the rest has no known cause. Recorded for this sample are about 76,000 clones; around 93% of them occurred a single time. The ten biggest clones cover around 2.3% of the sample. Deletion took 2 bases off V and 0 bases off J, with a span of 7 bases between the germline ends. From a lookup of the germline V gene, CDR1 and CDR2 are KGHSH and LQKENI. The cysteine opens and the phenylalanine closes a CDR3 of 15 amino acids. Only CDR3 DNA is held: 45 bases, read in frame from base 1. The data originate from a study of T cell changes during pregnancy in multiple sclerosis (dated by TCRdb to between 2019 and 2020). For context, the study as a whole: In women with multiple sclerosis, the researchers looked at how the T cell repertoire shifted as pregnancy progressed.

The sample consisted of peripheral blood, taken in the second trimester of pregnancy. This receptor chain uses TRBV18 and TRBJ1-4, with no confident D gene call. The source of this sequence is a female donor with multiple sclerosis, enrolled in a pregnancy study. The CDR3 region reads CASSPEATTNEKLFF. DNA sequence: TGTGCCAGCTCACCAGAAGCCACAACTAATGAAAAACTGTTTTTT. The variable domain in full, with residues beyond the CDR3 obtained from the reference TRBV18 and TRBJ1-4 genes, is NAGVMQNPRHLVRRRGQEARLRCSPMKGHSHVYWYRQLPEEGLKFMVYLQKENIIDESGMPKERFSAEFPKEGPSILRIQQVVRGDSAAYFCASSPEATTNEKLFFGSGTQLSVL.